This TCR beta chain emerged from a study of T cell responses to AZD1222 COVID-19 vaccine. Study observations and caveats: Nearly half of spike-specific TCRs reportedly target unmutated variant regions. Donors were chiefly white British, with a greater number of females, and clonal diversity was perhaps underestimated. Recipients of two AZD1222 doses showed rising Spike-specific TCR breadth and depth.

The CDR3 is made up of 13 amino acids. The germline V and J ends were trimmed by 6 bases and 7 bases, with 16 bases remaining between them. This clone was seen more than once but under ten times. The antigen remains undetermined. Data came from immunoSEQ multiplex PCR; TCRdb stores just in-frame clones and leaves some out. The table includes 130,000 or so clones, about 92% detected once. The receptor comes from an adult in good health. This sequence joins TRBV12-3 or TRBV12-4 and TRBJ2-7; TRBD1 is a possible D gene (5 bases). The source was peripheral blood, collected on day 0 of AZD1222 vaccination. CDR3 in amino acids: CASSLDQGWEQYF. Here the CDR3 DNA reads TGTGCCAGCAGCCTAGATCAGGGTTGGGAGCAGTACTTC.